Listed below are T cell receptor beta chains from one sample, sequenced in a study of T cell responses to AZD1222 COVID-19 vaccine. Generated by immunoSEQ multiplex PCR, the TCRdb table keeps only in-frame clones and is missing some. The data contain about 56,000 clones, roughly three quarters of them singletons. Sample: peripheral blood, taken 28 days after the second AZD1222 dose. The receptor source for this set is an adult who received the AZD1222 COVID-19 vaccine. CDR3s include the opening cysteine and the closing phenylalanine or tryptophan. The D gene is left open where the match is weak. A clone size is listed for some rows: how often the clone was seen (once, few, many), or a class if it is expanded.

.	TRBJ2-1	TRBD2	TRBV24-1	CATSVAGEEQFF
.	TRBJ1-1	.	TRBV7-2	CASSLGYGNTEAFF
.	TRBJ2-3	.	TRBV18	CASSQTGGDTQYF
few	TRBJ2-7	TRBD2	TRBV29-1	CSVAGTSGNLYEQYF
.	TRBJ1-1	TRBD1	TRBV5-1	CASSPMTGGMNTEAFF
.	TRBJ2-5	TRBD1	TRBV18	CASSPEGQAAWTQYF
.	TRBJ1-1	.	TRBV9	CASSPSHGGTEAFF
.	TRBJ1-5	.	TRBV27	CASGRSDRLYSNQPQHF
.	TRBJ1-5	.	TRBV7-2	CASSLTGDQPQHF
.	TRBJ1-2	TRBD1	TRBV11-2	CASSRSTGGYGYTF
.	TRBJ2-1	.	TRBV5-5	CASSKQGINEQFF